Below, 19 T cell receptor beta chains from the same sample are listed, as sequenced in a study of shared clonotypes between healthy human individuals. The data were produced by immunoSEQ multiplex PCR, yet TCRdb's version contains in-frame clones alone and is incomplete. The sample carries around 2,000,000 clones, 85% to 95% recorded once. Sequences were obtained from naive CD4+ T cells sorted from blood. Subset: CD45RA+ positively selected. These receptors were obtained from a man younger than 35 in good health.

The genes are TRBV10-1 and TRBJ2-2; D ambiguous. From germline, CDR1 is WNHNN and CDR2 SYGVQD (reference sequence). Trimming removed 5 bases from V and 2 bases from J, with 3 bases in between. The CDR3 consists of 12 residues. CDR3 in DNA: TGCGCCAGCAGTACCAACACCGGGGAGCTGTTTTTT. It codes for CASSTNTGELFF.

This CDR3 is CASSLAPQSSYEQYF. CDR3 nucleotides: TGTGCCAGCAGCTTGGCCCCGCAGAGCTCCTACGAGCAGTACTTC. V is TRBV5-5 and J is TRBJ2-7; D call uncertain. The CDR3 consists of 15 residues. The germline V gene has CDR1 SGHKS and CDR2 YYEKEE (reference sequence). V was shortened by 0 bases and J by 0 bases, with 10 bases between the two germline ends.

This sequence joins TRBV10-3 and TRBJ1-5; D remains ambiguous. V was shortened by 0 bases and J by 7 bases, with 10 bases between the two germline ends. This CDR3 is built from 14 residues. Looked up from germline, CDR1 is ENHRY and CDR2 is SYGVKD. The CDR3 DNA reads TGTGCCATCAGTGAGTCGATTGGTGGGCAGCCCCAGCATTTT. This gives the protein CAISESIGGQPQHF.

On this clone: The sample contains more than one DNA sequence encoding this CDR3. The chain carries TRBV30 and TRBJ2-5, with D hard to call. Per the germline V gene, CDR1 is GTSNPN and CDR2 is SVGIG (reference sequence). V dropped 5 bases and J dropped 2 bases, with 6 bases sitting between them. This CDR3 has 11 amino acids. The CDR3 sequence is CAWGRQETQYF. CDR3 sequence (DNA): TGTGCCTGGGGGCGGCAAGAGACCCAGTACTTC.

A remark on this clone: Different DNA sequences within this sample yield the same CDR3. The CDR3 loop is CASTRTGFNQPQHF. The CDR3 bases are TGTGCCAGCACTAGGACAGGGTTTAATCAGCCCCAGCATTTT. The V call is TRBV2, the J call TRBJ1-5; 8 nucleotides agree with TRBD1. Germline loops: CDR1 SNHLY, CDR2 FYNNEI. The CDR3 runs to 14 residues. V was pared by 7 bases and J by 4 bases, with 6 bases of the junction left unmatched.

This rearrangement joins TRBV11-2 to TRBJ2-7; 10 nucleotides match TRBD2. Unmatched junction bases numbered 6, after V lost 6 bases and J lost 4 bases. CDR3 length equals 14 residues. Per the germline V gene, CDR1 is SGHAT and CDR2 is FQNNGV. The CDR3 sequence: CASSSSGRAYEQYF. CDR3 DNA sequence: TGTGCCAGCAGTTCAAGCGGGAGGGCGTACGAGCAGTACTTC.

This chain joins TRBV28 and TRBJ2-3; D might be TRBD1 or TRBD2, each matching 5 bases. V was pared by 7 bases and J by 6 bases, with 14 bases between. Germline V gene data show CDR1 as MDHEN and CDR2 as SYDVKM. There are 13 residues in the CDR3. The CDR3 sequence is CASTPPGTDTQYF. In DNA form, the CDR3 reads TGTGCCAGCACCCCCCCTGGGACGGATACGCAGTATTTT.

This chain links TRBV1 with TRBJ1-1. TRBV1 is a pseudogene locus. The CDR3 has 16 residues. CDR3 sequence reads: CTSSQAPGGCATEAFF. DNA of the CDR3: TGCACCAGCAGCCAGGCCCCCGGCGGCTGTGCCACTGAAGCTTTCTTT.

On this clone: The identical CDR3 is also encoded by other nucleotide sequences in the sample. V and J are TRBV9 and TRBJ2-2, with TRBD2 matching over 7 bases. CDR3 size: 15 residues. CDR1 is SGDLS, CDR2 YYNGEE, per germline. V lost 0 bases to trimming and J lost 2 bases; unmatched junction nucleotides: 1. CDR3 DNA sequence: TGTGCCAGCAGCGTAGGCGGGGGAAACACCGGGGAGCTGTTTTTT. Amino acids: CASSVGGGNTGELFF.

The chain employs TRBV7-2 and TRBJ2-1, with TRBD2 matching 8 bases. This CDR3 region has 18 residues. Germline values: CDR1 SGHTA, CDR2 FQGNSA. J lost 0 bases, V lost 9 bases, and 16 bases had no gene match. The CDR3 spells CASRASGLTSSSYNEQFF. CDR3 DNA sequence: TGTGCCAGTCGGGCTAGCGGGCTTACTTCGAGCTCCTACAATGAGCAGTTCTTC. Full variable domain (rest looked up from reference TRBV7-2 and TRBJ2-1): GAGVSQSPSNKVTEKGKDVELRCDPISGHTALYWYRQSLGQGLEFLIYFQGNSAPDKSGLPSDRFSAERTGGSVSTLTIQRTQQEDSAVYLCASRASGLTSSSYNEQFFGPGTRLTVL.

The chain couples TRBV5-4 to TRBJ2-2; a weak D match, TRBD1 (6 bases). V lost 0 bases and J 4 bases, leaving 10 bases between the germline ends. Germline V gene lookup returns CDR1 SGHNT and CDR2 YYREEE (reference sequence). CDR3 size: 15 residues. CDR3 DNA: TGTGCCAGCAGCTTGGGGGGGCTTAGCACCGGGGAGCTGTTTTTT. Translating it yields CASSLGGLSTGELFF. Drawing the rest from reference TRBV5-4 and TRBJ2-2, the complete variable domain is ETGVTQSPTHLIKTRGQQVTLRCSSQSGHNTVSWYQQALGQGPQFIFQYYREEENGRGNFPPRFSGLQFPNYSSELNVNALELDDSALYLCASSLGGLSTGELFFGEGSRLTVL.

The gene calls are TRBV4-3 and TRBJ2-7, with 7 positions matching TRBD2. The CDR3 has 15 amino acids. The V and J ends lost 5 bases and 0 bases, in that order; junction bases with no gene match: 7. Germline-derived CDR1 and CDR2 are LGHNA and YSLEER. For the CDR3, the DNA is TGCGCCAGCAGCGCCCCCGGGACTACCTCCTACGAGCAGTACTTC. Translated, it gives CASSAPGTTSYEQYF.

This chain joins TRBV6-5 and TRBJ1-4; TRBD1 agrees at 8 bases. After removal of 2 bases from V and 2 bases from J, the junction contained 1 base not matched to a gene. The length of the CDR3 is 15 residues. Germline-derived CDR1 and CDR2 are MNHEY and SVGAGI. As DNA, the CDR3 is TGTGCCAGCAGTTACCCAGGGGGCACTAATGAAAAACTGTTTTTT. It translates to CASSYPGGTNEKLFF.

CDR3 nucleotides: TGCGCCAGCAGCCAAGAGGGTCTGGAGACCCAGTACTTC. It specifies CASSQEGLETQYF. The chain is built from TRBV4-3 and TRBJ2-5, with D unresolved. V gave up 0 bases and J gave up 5 bases, with 7 bases separating them. The CDR3 length is 13 residues. Germline lookup yields CDR1 LGHNA and CDR2 YSLEER.

Concerning this clone: The junction departs from germline at one end; a sequencing error may be responsible. The gene calls are TRBV18 and TRBJ1-1, with 7 bases lining up with TRBD1. The length of the CDR3 is 15 residues. The germline V gene encodes CDR1 KGHSH and CDR2 LQKENI. DNA for the CDR3: TGTGCCAGCTCACCCCAGGGACAGTCGAACACTGAAGCTCTCTTT. This sequence encodes CASSPQGQSNTEALF.

This clone was recorded a few times. This chain joins TRBV6-5 and TRBJ2-7, with D unclear. Germline V gene lookup returns CDR1 MNHEY and CDR2 SVGAGI. The V and J ends lost 6 bases and 6 bases respectively, with 12 bases between them. The CDR3 runs 12 residues. The DNA for the CDR3 is TGTGCCAGCAGCCGACCCGGGCCCGAGCAGTACTTC. Its translation: CASSRPGPEQYF.

J is TRBJ2-7 and V is TRBV5-1; 7 bases match TRBD2. CDR1 and CDR2 from the germline V gene are SGHRS and YFSETQ. The V segment lost 5 bases and the J segment 0 bases; nucleotides outside the gene matches: 8. The CDR3 runs to 15 residues. The CDR3 is CASSPSAGDSYEQYF. The CDR3 nucleotides read TGCGCCAGCAGTCCGTCGGCGGGGGACTCCTACGAGCAGTACTTC.

This rearrangement joins TRBV28 to TRBJ1-1; D might be TRBD1 (6 bases). This CDR3 comprises 15 residues. Germline CDR1 MDHEN, CDR2 SYDVKM. V shed 3 bases and J shed 5 bases, with 16 bases lying between them. The CDR3 DNA follows: TGTGCCAGCAGTTTGTCCACAGGGTTCGGGACTGAAGCTTTCTTT. Translating gives CASSLSTGFGTEAFF.

CDR3 bases: TGTGCCAGCAGCGTAGACGACAGGCGATCCTACGAGCAGTACTTC. Translated, it gives CASSVDDRRSYEQYF. The chain has TRBV9 and TRBJ2-7, with a possible D match to TRBD1 (6 bases). Per germline, CDR1 SGDLS and CDR2 YYNGEE. V was shortened by 0 bases and J by 1 base, with 11 bases between the two germline ends. The CDR3 consists of 15 residues.